Listed below are T cell receptor beta chains from one sample, sequenced in a study of blood T cell repertoires in COVID-19. Here immunoSEQ multiplex PCR was the method, and the copy in TCRdb shows in-frame clones only, minus some. The sample has over 300,000 clones, roughly 90% seen once. Sample: peripheral blood. The receptors were sampled from a man aged 35 to 55 with acute or convalescent COVID-19. The CDR3 runs from the conserved cysteine through the conserved F or W.

cdr3_length: 12
j_call: TRBJ1-5
v_call: TRBV14
cdr3_aa: CASSRADQPQHF

cdr3_length: 16
j_call: TRBJ2-3
v_call: TRBV7-2
cdr3_aa: CASSTQLVGGTDTQYF

cdr3_length: 15
j_call: TRBJ2-5
v_call: TRBV7-2
cdr3_aa: CASSLAGGIIGTQYF

cdr3_length: 16
j_call: TRBJ1-1
v_call: TRBV7-2
cdr3_aa: CASIFAGIQGITEAFF

cdr3_length: 16
j_call: TRBJ1-5
v_call: TRBV6-2/TRBV6-3
cdr3_aa: CASSYPGQGSNQPQHF

cdr3_length: 12
j_call: TRBJ1-5
v_call: TRBV2
cdr3_aa: CASRRSNQPQHF

cdr3_length: 17
j_call: TRBJ1-2
v_call: TRBV21-1
cdr3_aa: CASSKDGGTKLNYGYTF

cdr3_length: 16
j_call: TRBJ2-1
v_call: TRBV18
cdr3_aa: CASLPMGQGGYNEQFF

cdr3_length: 15
j_call: TRBJ1-6
v_call: TRBV2
cdr3_aa: CASNPQGVKNSPLHF

cdr3_length: 13
j_call: TRBJ2-7
v_call: TRBV27
cdr3_aa: CASSLRGPYEQYF

cdr3_length: 14
j_call: TRBJ1-2
v_call: TRBV7-8
cdr3_aa: CASSLTWGERGYTF

cdr3_length: 15
j_call: TRBJ1-1
v_call: TRBV19
cdr3_aa: CASSPRGRGNTEAFF

cdr3_length: 16
j_call: TRBJ2-2
v_call: TRBV5-1
cdr3_aa: CASSLAGIANTGELFF

cdr3_length: 13
j_call: TRBJ1-1
v_call: TRBV6-5
cdr3_aa: CASHRGRDTEAFF

cdr3_length: 14
j_call: TRBJ2-7
v_call: TRBV2
cdr3_aa: CASTGTGGSYEQYF

cdr3_length: 12
j_call: TRBJ1-2
v_call: TRBV7-2
cdr3_aa: CASSLTGNGYTF

cdr3_length: 13
j_call: TRBJ2-7
v_call: TRBV7-2
cdr3_aa: CASSAGPGDEQYF